These 6 T cell receptor beta chains were all obtained from the same sample, sequenced in a study of response to subunit inactivated influenza vaccine. TCRdb re-analysed the RT-PCR reads in MiXCR, keeping a single row per CDR3 protein. This table has some 640,000 distinct CDR3 sequences, more than 11% appearing once. This sample comprised PBMCs from blood, obtained roughly 2 weeks before vaccination. These receptor sequences come from a man aged 50 or older who received an inactivated influenza vaccine.

The chain recombines TRBV20-1 with TRBJ2-3; 14 positions agree with TRBD2. Germline CDR1 and CDR2: DFQATT and SNEGSKA (reference sequence). This CDR3 comprises 15 residues. The V segment lost 1 base and the J segment 6 bases; nucleotides outside the gene matches: 3. The DNA for the CDR3 is TGCAGTGCTAGAGTGGGACTAGCGGGAGACGATACGCAGTATTTT. This encodes CSARVGLAGDDTQYF.

This clonotype was observed a handful of times. The gene calls are TRBV4-2 and TRBJ1-2; weak D call: TRBD1 (5 bases). Germline CDR1 and CDR2: LGHNA and YNFKEQ. The V gene lost 0 bases and the J gene lost 1 base, with 9 bases spanning the gap. This CDR3 is built from 15 residues. CDR3 amino acids: CASSQEGQGNYGYTF. The CDR3 DNA follows: TGTGCCAGCAGCCAAGAAGGGCAGGGTAACTATGGCTACACCTTC.

The chain carries TRBV7-8 and TRBJ2-1; D unresolved. The CDR3 is made up of 12 amino acids. V gave up 7 bases and J gave up 9 bases, with 13 bases separating them. Germline V CDR1 and CDR2: SGHVS, FQNEAQ. CDR3 coding DNA: TGTGCCAGCATCTCCCAGTGGGCTGAGCAGTTCTTC. It encodes CASISQWAEQFF. Full variable domain (missing parts from reference TRBV7-8 and TRBJ2-1): GAGVSQSPRYKVAKRGQDVALRCDPISGHVSLFWYQQALGQGPEFLTYFQNEAQLDKSGLPSDRFFAERPEGSVSTLKIQRTQQEDSAVYLCASISQWAEQFFGPGTRLTVL.

This clonotype was picked up a small number of times. The chain combines TRBV11-3 with TRBJ2-2; D tentatively fits TRBD1 or TRBD2 (5 bases each). The V gene's germline CDR1 is SGHNT and CDR2 YENEEA. The CDR3 loop spans 18 amino acids. The V and J ends lost 0 bases and 0 bases respectively, with 14 bases between them. CDR3 loop: CASSLEQTGTPNTGELFF. As DNA, the CDR3 is TGTGCCAGCAGCTTAGAACAAACCGGGACGCCGAACACCGGGGAGCTGTTTTTT.

This clonotype appeared a few times. J is TRBJ2-5 and V is TRBV4-2, with a weak D call TRBD1 (9 bases). Trimming pared 4 bases from V and 4 bases from J, leaving 22 bases between. CDR1 is LGHNA, CDR2 YNFKEQ, per germline. The CDR3 runs 17 residues. The CDR3 DNA reads as TGTGCCAGCAGCCCCCTACAGGGACAGGGACTAGGAGAGACCCAGTACTTC. Translated: CASSPLQGQGLGETQYF.

V and J are TRBV6-1 and TRBJ2-7; D is unresolved. The V gene's germline CDR1 is MNHNS and CDR2 SASEGT. The CDR3 consists of 12 residues. The V end lost 11 bases, the J end lost 2 bases, and 13 bases lay between the germline ends. CDR3 in DNA: TGTGCCCTAGGGTACCGGCCCTACGAGCAGTACTTC. This sequence encodes CALGYRPYEQYF.